This T cell receptor (beta chain) was obtained from a study of blood T cell repertoires in COVID-19. About the study: Specimens from acute and convalescent COVID-19 originated in the United States, Italy and Spain.

In the original workflow: Estimates of nucleated cell counts were drawn from the amplification of reference gene primers. The protocol was immunoSEQ multiplex PCR, while the TCRdb copy is restricted to in-frame clones and leaves out a portion. Clonal size and the V and J genes are those of that table, whereas D and trimming came from the DNA. The data contain around 170,000 clones, roughly 84% of them singletons. Participants were placed into cohorts based on the clinical history they reported. The clonotype originates from a woman aged 50 to 60 who had recovered from COVID-19. The source material was PBMCs or T cells enriched from blood (not recorded which).

The CDR3 DNA sequence: TGTGCCAGTGGACAGGGCGGAGGAGAGACCCAGTACTTC. Translation gives CASGQGGGETQYF. The chain is built from TRBV19 and TRBJ2-5; TRBD1 aligns across 8 bases. CDR1 is LNHDA and CDR2 is SQIVND in the germline V gene (reference sequence). Germline trimming cut 8 bases from V and 4 bases from J; bases unmatched to any gene: 6. The CDR3 loop spans 13 amino acids.